This T cell receptor beta chain is drawn from a study of Ad26.COV2.S vaccination and SARS-CoV-2 variants. The overall study: Dosing was one shot or two shots 56 days apart. The study, taken as a whole, reports: Analyses of TCR breadth and depth may have underestimated total T cell responses.

As regards this clone: The antigen is unknown.

Treatment noted: roughly 19 received Ad26.COV2.S at low or high dose, single or two shots; roughly 5 received placebo; per-sample allocation not given. After the first vaccine or placebo injection, samples were drawn on day 63. Donation was by an adult aged 18-55 years who was in Boston. From germline, CDR1 is MNHEY and CDR2 SMNVEV (reference sequence). The CDR3 has 15 residues. Trimming cost V 6 bases and J 2 bases, with 17 bases left between them. Using immunoSEQ multiplex PCR, the repertoire was profiled, and TCRdb retains in-frame clones only, with some absent. The sample gives about 440,000 clones, around 90% of which show up once; less than 5.5% is in the top ten.

This chain uses TRBV27 with TRBJ2-7; D may be TRBD2 (6 bases). The sequence derives from a person aged 18 to 59 who received the Ad26.COV2.S COVID-19 vaccine or a placebo. The source material was peripheral blood, sampled in a trial of Ad26.COV2.S vaccine versus placebo. The CDR3 loop is CASRPGAASPYEQYF. CDR3 bases: TGTGCCAGCAGGCCGGGAGCCGCCAGTCCCTACGAGCAGTACTTC.